The clone carrying this T cell receptor beta chain was recorded a few times. Germline V gene lookup returns CDR1 LGHNA and CDR2 YNFKEQ. The ends were cut back, 0 bases at V and 0 bases at J, with 9 bases in the middle. The CDR3 covers 16 residues. Using its own MiXCR run on the 5' RACE reads, TCRdb lists one record per CDR3 protein. In the table there are over 10,000 distinct CDR3 sequences, 20% to 30% of which are singletons. This TCR derives from a female donor with breast cancer. Sample: naive CD4+ T cells sorted from blood. As to subset: naive CD4+ T cells, CD4+CD45RA+CD25-. The V and J genes are TRBV4-2 and TRBJ2-1; D uncertain. The CDR3 sequence: CASSQEGFSSYNEQFF. CDR3 DNA sequence: TGTGCCAGCAGCCAAGAAGGCTTTAGCTCCTACAATGAGCAGTTCTTC.